Listed below are T cell receptor beta chains from one sample, sequenced in a study of blood T cell repertoires in COVID-19. The protocol was immunoSEQ multiplex PCR, while the TCRdb copy is restricted to in-frame clones and leaves out a portion. The table has a few hundred thousand clones, roughly 87% seen once; the top ten hold about 9.3%. Sequenced material: PBMCs or T cells enriched from blood (not recorded which). These TCRs come from a man aged 18 to 30 with acute COVID-19. Both conserved end residues are part of each CDR3. A D gene is named only where the DNA matches it firmly. Only part of the rows carry a size: once, few, many, or a class if the clone is expanded.

J gene | V gene | clone size | D gene | CDR3 DNA | CDR3 protein
TRBJ1-2 | TRBV7-9 | . | . | TGTGCCAGCAGCCCGATCGTCCCAGGGGATGGCTACACCTTC | CASSPIVPGDGYTF
TRBJ1-1 | TRBV28 | . | . | TGTGCCAGCAGCCTTGCGGGGGGCGGAAATAGTGAAGCTTTCTTT | CASSLAGGGNSEAFF
TRBJ2-3 | TRBV7-3 | . | . | TGTGCCAGCAGCTTATTCCCAGGGGCGACAGATACGCAGTATTTT | CASSLFPGATDTQYF
TRBJ2-2 | TRBV7-9 | . | . | TGTGCCAGCAGCTTTGTGACTGGTGGGACCGGGGAGCTGTTTTTT | CASSFVTGGTGELFF
TRBJ2-7 | TRBV24-1 | . | TRBD1 | TGTGCCACCAGTGATTCGGGACAGGGTATATACGAGCAGTACTTC | CATSDSGQGIYEQYF
TRBJ2-1 | TRBV4-2 | . | TRBD2 | TGTGCCAGCAGCCTCCGGCTAGCGGGAGACTACAATGAGCAGTTCTTC | CASSLRLAGDYNEQFF
TRBJ1-2 | TRBV4-1 | . | . | TGCGCCAGCAGCCAGGGAGAGTTCTATGGCTACACCTTC | CASSQGEFYGYTF
TRBJ2-1 | TRBV7-3 | . | . | TGTGCCAGCAGCTACTCAGGGAACAATGAGCAGTTCTTC | CASSYSGNNEQFF
TRBJ1-4 | TRBV24-1 | few | . | TGTGCCACCAGTGACCACTCCGGGACAACTAATGAAAAACTGTTTTTT | CATSDHSGTTNEKLFF
TRBJ2-1 | TRBV28 | . | . | TGTGCCAGCAGCGGGGGACAGCCGAATGAGCAGTTCTTC | CASSGGQPNEQFF
TRBJ2-1 | TRBV27 | . | TRBD2 | TGTGCCAGCATCCCAGGGACTAGCGGACGCAATGAGCAGTTCTTC | CASIPGTSGRNEQFF
TRBJ2-7 | TRBV28 | once | TRBD1 | TGTGCCAGCAGTTCGACATGGACAGGGGGAATATACGAGCAGTACTTC | CASSSTWTGGIYEQYF
TRBJ2-7 | TRBV7-2 | . | . | TGTGCCAGCAGCTCTCGGACAAAGGGGGAGCAGTACTTC | CASSSRTKGEQYF
TRBJ2-7 | TRBV7-2 | . | . | TGTGCCAGCAGCTCCGTGGCCGGGACATTAGCCTACGAGCAGTACTTC | CASSSVAGTLAYEQYF
TRBJ1-5 | TRBV3-1/TRBV3-2 | . | TRBD1 | TGTGCCAGCAGCCAAGGGACAGGGGGATATCAGCCCCAGCATTTT | CASSQGTGGYQPQHF
TRBJ2-1 | TRBV5-4 | . | . | TGTGCCAGCAGCTTGGTTGGAGCCTACAATGAGCAGTTCTTC | CASSLVGAYNEQFF
TRBJ1-5 | TRBV28 | . | TRBD1 | TGTGCCAGCGAAACTGAATTTCAGGGGGAAGATCAGCCCCAGCATTTT | CASETEFQGEDQPQHF
TRBJ1-5 | TRBV10-1 | . | . | TGCGCCAGCGTGATCCGGGACTCATCTCAGCCCCAGCATTTT | CASVIRDSSQPQHF
TRBJ2-2 | TRBV10-3 | . | TRBD2 | TGTGCCATCGGACGAGCTAGCGGGAGCGTTAGCACCGGGGAGCTGTTTTTT | CAIGRASGSVSTGELFF
TRBJ2-2 | TRBV5-1 | . | TRBD2 | TGCGCCAGCAGCATAACGCGGGAGGGTCACGGGGAGCTGTTTTTT | CASSITREGHGELFF
TRBJ2-1 | TRBV4-2 | once | TRBD1 | TGTGCCAGCAGCCAAGAGGGACAGGGGGCGGACTACAATGAGCAGTTCTTC | CASSQEGQGADYNEQFF
TRBJ2-1 | TRBV13 | . | TRBD2 | TGTGCCAGCAGCTCTCGGACTAGCGGGAGCTACAATGAGCAGTTCTTC | CASSSRTSGSYNEQFF
TRBJ2-7 | TRBV29-1 | once | TRBD2 | TGCAGCGTTGAAGACTTTCTAGCGGGAACCTACGAGCAGTACTTC | CSVEDFLAGTYEQYF
TRBJ1-1 | TRBV6-5 | few | TRBD1 | TGTGCCAGCATCGGGACAGGTCTTCGGAACACTGAAGCTTTCTTT | CASIGTGLRNTEAFF
TRBJ1-1 | TRBV5-1 | . | . | TGCGCCAGCAGCTTGAATCCCTACTCGAACACTGAAGCTTTCTTT | CASSLNPYSNTEAFF
TRBJ1-6 | TRBV28 | . | TRBD1 | TGTGCCAGCAGTAAGCCGGGACAGAGAAATTCACCCCTCCACTTT | CASSKPGQRNSPLHF
TRBJ2-3 | TRBV5-1 | . | . | TGCGCCAGCAGCCACCGGGACAACACAGATACGCAGTATTTT | CASSHRDNTDTQYF
TRBJ2-1 | TRBV20-1 | . | TRBD1 | TGCAGTGCAAGTCCCGGGACAGGGCTTGAGCAGTTCTTC | CSASPGTGLEQFF
TRBJ1-5 | TRBV28 | . | . | TGTGCCAGCAGTTTCGGGGGCAATCAGCCCCAGCATTTT | CASSFGGNQPQHF
TRBJ1-2 | TRBV5-1 | . | . | TGCGCCAGCAGCTTGGAGTACAGTGAATATGGCTACACCTTC | CASSLEYSEYGYTF
TRBJ2-7 | TRBV6-5 | . | . | TGTGCCAGCAGTTCCGGTCTGTTGGAGCAGTACTTC | CASSSGLLEQYF
TRBJ2-7 | TRBV19 | . | . | TGTGCCAGTAGTATAGGACCTGAGGTCTACGAGCAGTACTTC | CASSIGPEVYEQYF
TRBJ1-1 | TRBV19 | . | TRBD1 | TGTGCCAGCCGACAGGGAGCCACTGAAGCTTTCTTT | CASRQGATEAFF
TRBJ1-2 | TRBV4-1 | . | . | TGCGCCAGCAGCCAAGAGGCGGATAACTATGGCTACACCTTC | CASSQEADNYGYTF
TRBJ2-7 | TRBV6-1 | . | TRBD2 | TGTGCCAGCAGACCCCTAGCGGGATCCTACGAGCAGTACTTC | CASRPLAGSYEQYF
TRBJ2-7 | TRBV7-8 | . | . | TGTGCCGGATTGACAGTCCAAGTCAAATACGAGCAGTACTTC | CAGLTVQVKYEQYF
TRBJ2-1 | TRBV13 | . | . | TGTGCCAGCAGCTTAGGCGCTGGGGGGGCAGGGGCCAATGAGCAGTTCTTC | CASSLGAGGAGANEQFF
TRBJ2-7 | TRBV5-1 | . | . | TGCGCCAGCAGCTCTTCCCAGGCGGGCGGCAACGAGCAGTACTTC | CASSSSQAGGNEQYF